These 8 T cell receptor beta chains share one sample of origin, sequenced in a study of blood T cells in healthy people across ages. A J-beta primer mix and a sample-barcoded 5' primer were used in a second PCR of about 7 to 12 cycles. One entry per CDR3 protein results from TCRdb running MiXCR on the 5' RACE reads. The table shows over a million distinct CDR3 sequences, with approximately 40% occurring only once. Source material: blood. These receptors were collected from a young woman in good health.

Details on this clonotype: The germline gene is not matched at one end of the junction; a read error may be the cause. The chain joins TRBV5-6 to TRBJ2-3; 8 nucleotides match TRBD2. This CDR3 comprises 16 residues. CDR1 and CDR2 (germline): SGHDT, YYEEEE. CDR3 bases: TGTGCCTGCAGCCCTAGGGGCGGGGGGCGCACAGATACGCAGTATTTT. Translated: CACSPRGGGRTDTQYF.

The CDR3 DNA sequence: TGTGCCAGCAGGGCTCCTGGACTCTTGGAGCTGTTTTTT. It encodes CASRAPGLLELFF. The genes are TRBV12-3 or TRBV12-4 and TRBJ2-2, with D possibly TRBD2 on 5 matching bases. The germline V and J ends were trimmed by 6 bases and 10 bases, with 15 bases remaining between them. This CDR3 has 13 residues.

The chain couples TRBV4-1 to TRBJ2-5, with TRBD2 identical over 8 bases. J was trimmed by 5 bases and V by 8 bases; bases with no gene match: 13. This CDR3 spans 15 amino acids. Germline CDR1 MGHRA, CDR2 YSYEKL. For the CDR3, the DNA is TGCGCCAGCGGAGCTAGCGGGCGCACATCGGAGACCCAGTACTTC. Its protein is CASGASGRTSETQYF.

This clonotype was recorded a few times. The genes are TRBV29-1 and TRBJ2-5, with TRBD1 as a possible D gene (7 bases). Germline CDR1 and CDR2: SQVTM and ANQGSEA. The CDR3 runs 14 residues. V was cut by 6 bases and J by 10 bases, with 24 bases left in between. CDR3 sequence reads: CSVHGGTGSGGQYF. The CDR3 DNA is TGCAGCGTGCATGGGGGGACTGGCTCAGGGGGCCAGTACTTC.

In its sample, this clonotype was seen a few times. This chain links TRBV20-1 with TRBJ2-3; 8 positions agree with TRBD2. Germline loops: CDR1 DFQATT, CDR2 SNEGSKA (reference sequence). There are 14 residues in the CDR3. With V trimmed by 5 bases and J by 0 bases, 4 bases remained unmatched. The CDR3 DNA sequence: TGCAGTGCTCAAATAGCGGGGAGCACAGATACGCAGTATTTT. As protein: CSAQIAGSTDTQYF.

The chain links TRBV20-1 to TRBJ1-1; TRBD1 is a possible D gene (5 bases). CDR3 length: 13 residues. Germline-derived CDR1 and CDR2 are DFQATT and SNEGSKA (reference sequence). V was trimmed by 5 bases and J by 1 base, leaving 11 bases between them. The CDR3 region has the DNA TGCAGTGCTGCGGGGGATTCGAACACTGAAGCTTTCTTT. This sequence encodes CSAAGDSNTEAFF.

This clonotype was observed a handful of times. The chain combines TRBV2 with TRBJ2-1; the D is unclear. CDR1 SNHLY and CDR2 FYNNEI come from the germline V gene. The CDR3 runs to 16 residues. Between the trimmed V and J ends, which lost 8 bases and 2 bases, there was a span of 19 bases. The CDR3 spells CASSDTTYTPYNEQFF. CDR3 nucleotide sequence: TGTGCCAGCTCAGATACGACGTATACACCCTACAATGAGCAGTTCTTC.

This clonotype occurred once. V is TRBV12-3 or TRBV12-4 and J is TRBJ2-4; 11 nucleotides match TRBD1. The tail of the sequence fits TRBJ2-5 better, so the J call may be wrong. CDR3 size: 15 residues. The CDR3 coding sequence is TGTGCCAGCAGTTCCGGGACAGGGGGTTTTCCGACCCAGTACTTC. Its protein is CASSSGTGGFPTQYF.